This T cell receptor (beta chain) comes out of a study of blood T cell repertoires in COVID-19. Study details: Samples came from the United States, Italy and Spain, spanning acute and convalescent COVID-19. Sample material is recorded as cDNA or gDNA derived from T cells, B-cell-depleted T cells, or PBMCs.

As handled by the study authors: Estimates of nucleated cell counts were drawn from the amplification of reference gene primers. The repertoire was sequenced with immunoSEQ multiplex PCR; TCRdb's copy has only in-frame clones and lacks some. That table supplies the V and J calls and clone size; D and trimming were determined from the DNA. The table records about 250,000 clones, approximately 81% of them present only once. Grouping used clinical history reported by participants in a survey and questionnaire. The germline V gene has CDR1 GTSNPN and CDR2 SVGIG (reference sequence). This CDR3 spans 13 amino acids. The junction had 15 bases not matched to a gene; V was cut back by 7 bases and J by 14 bases.

The TCR originated in a woman between 45 and 60 years old who had been exposed to COVID-19. Sequences were obtained from PBMCs or T cells enriched from blood (not recorded which). V gene TRBV30 combines with J gene TRBJ1-4, with 8 bases lining up with TRBD1. The CDR3 loop reads CALGTGSQTGLFF. In DNA, the CDR3 is TGTGCCTTGGGGACAGGCAGTCAAACGGGGCTGTTTTTT.